The subject of this entry is one T cell receptor (beta chain). These data come from a study of blood T cell repertoires in COVID-19. This CDR3 contains 15 residues. Germline V CDR1 and CDR2: SGHTA, FQGNSA. V lost 3 bases and J 2 bases, leaving 11 bases between the germline ends. Assay: immunoSEQ multiplex PCR; the TCRdb copy retains only in-frame clones and omits some. The table includes 120,000 to 150,000 clones, under 90% detected once. Individuals drawn from approximately 22 US areas were roughly 18 to 95 years old. Participant-given clinical history determined each cohort assignment. The V and J genes are TRBV7-2 and TRBJ2-1; D is perhaps TRBD1 (6 bases). Material for sequencing was PBMCs or T cells enriched from blood (not recorded which). This receptor was taken from a man aged 45 to 65 in a cohort exposed to, infected with or recovered from COVID-19 (not recorded which). The DNA for the CDR3 is TGTGCCAGCAGCTTGTGGCAGGGGCCCTACAATGAGCAGTTCTTC. This gives the protein CASSLWQGPYNEQFF.